Detailed here is one T cell receptor beta chain. Its antigen is as yet unknown. In TCRdb, the 5' RACE reads were re-called with MiXCR into one record per CDR3 protein. Of roughly 120,000 distinct CDR3 sequences in the sample, 15% are singletons; the top ten hold 20% to 25%. The data originate from a study of early T cells in non-severe SARS-CoV-2 infection. Study-level information: From unsorted whole blood, bulk RNA was sequenced, and the chains remained unpaired.

Between the trimmed V and J ends, which lost 0 bases and 3 bases, there was a span of 8 bases. Germline CDR1 and CDR2: SGDLS and YYNGEE. There are 14 residues in the CDR3. Findings of the study overall: Matches to VDJdb favored anti-spike CD8 responses and missed private and CD4 specificities.

This sequence originates from an adult who was a healthcare worker with PCR-confirmed SARS-CoV-2 infection or an uninfected control (not recorded which). J is TRBJ2-3 and V is TRBV9; no firm D call. The source material was whole blood. The CDR3 loop reads CASSVAGPTDTQYF. CDR3 in DNA: TGTGCCAGCAGCGTAGCGGGCCCAACAGATACGCAGTATTTT. Variable domain in full (rest from reference TRBV9 and TRBJ2-3): DSGVTQTPKHLITATGQRVTLRCSPRSGDLSVYWYQQSLDQGLQFLIQYYNGEERAKGNILERFSAQQFPDLHSELNLSSLELGDSALYFCASSVAGPTDTQYFGPGTRLTVL.